These 16 T cell receptor beta chains were all obtained from the same sample, sequenced in a study of blood T cell repertoires in COVID-19. Profiled with immunoSEQ multiplex PCR; TCRdb holds only in-frame clones, not every one. This sample yields 50,000 to 60,000 clones, of which 70% to 90% are seen a single time; 1.6% belongs to the top ten. Sequenced input: peripheral blood. The source is a man aged 55 to 70 with acute or convalescent COVID-19.

This sequence joins TRBV23-1 and TRBJ1-5; TRBD1 matches 10 bases. TRBV23-1 qualifies as an ORF whose function is uncertain. V shed 3 bases, J shed 5 bases, and the junction held 10 bases outside the gene matches. The CDR3 is 17 residues long. This CDR3 is CASSQKDRGLRHQPQHF. The CDR3 coding sequence is TGCGCCAGCAGTCAGAAAGACAGGGGGCTACGACATCAGCCCCAGCATTTT.

The V and J genes are TRBV19 and TRBJ2-1; the D is unclear. CDR3 length: 14 amino acids. The V and J ends lost 5 bases and 7 bases respectively, with 15 bases between them. Germline CDR1 is LNHDA and CDR2 is SQIVND (reference sequence). The CDR3 is CASSFGMYSNEQFF. The CDR3 region has the DNA TGTGCCAGTAGTTTCGGAATGTACAGTAATGAGCAGTTCTTC.

This clone appeared a single time. The V gene is TRBV7-9, the J gene TRBJ2-2; D perhaps matches TRBD2 (6 bases). Germline V gene lookup returns CDR1 SEHNR and CDR2 FQNEAQ (reference sequence). Trimming took off 5 bases at V and 0 bases at J, with 10 bases between the two ends. This CDR3 has 15 amino acids. CDR3 bases: TGTGCCAGCAGCCCCAGGGAGGCGAACACCGGGGAGCTGTTTTTT. Residues: CASSPREANTGELFF.

The rearrangement uses TRBV27 and TRBJ1-4; 10 nucleotides line up with TRBD1. The CDR3 sequence is 15 residues long. Per germline, CDR1 MNHEY and CDR2 SMNVEV (reference sequence). V gave up 5 bases and J gave up 5 bases; unmatched junction bases: 5. CDR3 loop: CASSPTGGLNEKLFF. The CDR3 bases are TGTGCCAGCAGTCCGACAGGGGGCCTCAATGAAAAACTGTTTTTT.

The V call is TRBV5-1, the J call TRBJ1-1, with 11 bases matching TRBD1. The CDR3 sequence is 12 residues long. The V segment lost 4 bases and the J segment 11 bases; nucleotides outside the gene matches: 4. Germline CDR1 and CDR2: SGHRS and YFSETQ. The CDR3 bases are TGCGCCAGCAGCACCGGACAGGGGGCGGCTTTCTTT. Amino acids: CASSTGQGAAFF.

This rearrangement joins TRBV27 to TRBJ1-2; D is perhaps TRBD1 (6 bases). The V gene lost 4 bases and the J gene lost 0 bases, with 12 bases spanning the gap. The CDR3 totals 15 residues. CDR1 is MNHEY and CDR2 is SMNVEV in the germline V gene (reference sequence). The DNA for the CDR3 is TGTGCCAGCAGTTCCATACAGGGCCCTAACTATGGCTACACCTTC. This gives the protein CASSSIQGPNYGYTF.

This chain uses TRBV9 with TRBJ1-2; the D gene is possibly TRBD1 (5 bases). Trimming removed 4 bases at V and 3 bases at J, with 16 bases between. Germline V lookup: CDR1 SGDLS, CDR2 YYNGEE. The CDR3 length is 15 residues. For the CDR3, the DNA is TGTGCCAGCAGCTTCAGCGGAGGGGAGCACTATGGCTACACCTTC. It encodes CASSFSGGEHYGYTF.

The chain joins TRBV10-2 to TRBJ2-7, with a weak D call TRBD2 (7 bases). Germline V lookup: CDR1 WSHSY, CDR2 SAAADI. The V end lost 2 bases, the J end lost 3 bases, and 14 bases lay between the germline ends. The CDR3 has 15 amino acids. DNA for the CDR3: TGCGCCAGCAGTGAGCCAGGGGAGGGAAGCTACGAGCAGTACTTC. It yields the protein CASSEPGEGSYEQYF.

The gene calls are TRBV21-1 and TRBJ1-1; TRBD1, the D gene given by the table, was not confirmed from the DNA. TRBV21-1 is a listed pseudogene. CDR3 length equals 16 residues. The CDR3 coding sequence is TGTGCCAGCAGCAAAGCTGTTGACAGGGGGGACACTGAAGCTTTCTTT. Protein: CASSKAVDRGDTEAFF.

In its sample, this clone was seen a few times. The V gene is TRBV5-1, the J gene TRBJ1-2, with D perhaps TRBD1 (6 bases). V lost 3 bases and J 6 bases, leaving 12 bases between the germline ends. There are 13 residues in the CDR3. Germline V gene lookup returns CDR1 SGHRS and CDR2 YFSETQ. CDR3 protein: CASSSDGQHGYTF. CDR3 coding DNA: TGCGCCAGCAGCTCCGATGGACAGCATGGCTACACCTTC. The whole variable domain, filled in from reference TRBV5-1 and TRBJ1-2, reads KAGVTQTPRYLIKTRGQQVTLSCSPISGHRSVSWYQQTPGQGLQFLFEYFSETQRNKGNFPGRFSGRQFSNSRSEMNVSTLELGDSALYLCASSSDGQHGYTFGSGTRLTVV.

The chain recombines TRBV7-3 with TRBJ1-6, with D tentatively TRBD1 (6 bases). The length of the CDR3 is 16 residues. Germline-derived CDR1 and CDR2 are SGHTA and FQGTGA. V dropped 5 bases and J dropped 5 bases, with 16 bases sitting between them. Written as DNA, the CDR3 is TGTGCCAGCAGCCTGGCGGGGGCTGGACATAATTCACCCCTCCACTTT. Translation gives CASSLAGAGHNSPLHF.

J is TRBJ1-1 and V is TRBV5-1, with no clear D. This CDR3 is built from 12 residues. CDR1 and CDR2 from the germline V gene are SGHRS and YFSETQ. With 0 bases removed from V and 4 bases from J, the gap between germline ends came to 4 bases. The CDR3 reads CASSLGATEAFF. CDR3 nucleotides: TGCGCCAGCAGCTTGGGAGCCACTGAAGCTTTCTTT.

V is TRBV5-4 and J is TRBJ1-4; 9 bases agree with TRBD1. The V gene's germline CDR1 is SGHNT and CDR2 YYREEE (reference sequence). V gave up 2 bases and J gave up 4 bases; unmatched junction bases: 3. The CDR3 extends over 15 amino acids. The CDR3: CASSFQTGGNEKLFF. The CDR3 DNA sequence: TGTGCCAGCAGCTTCCAGACAGGGGGTAATGAAAAACTGTTTTTT.

This chain uses TRBV7-2 with TRBJ2-3; 8 bases fit TRBD2. Looked up from germline, CDR1 is SGHTA and CDR2 is FQGNSA. This CDR3 has 16 amino acids. J lost 4 bases, V lost 4 bases, and 10 bases had no gene match. CDR3 protein: CASSSVSTSAADTQYF. DNA of the CDR3: TGTGCCAGCAGCTCAGTCTCGACTAGCGCGGCAGATACGCAGTATTTT.

This clone showed up just once. The rearrangement uses TRBV6-6 and TRBJ2-7; TRBD1 matches at 9 bases. Germline V lookup: CDR1 MNHNY, CDR2 SVGAGI (reference sequence). V trimming: 5 bases; J trimming: 1 base; junction bases outside the gene matches: 15. The CDR3 spans 18 residues. In DNA, the CDR3 is TGTGCCAGCAGTCGGGGTTCGGGTACAGGGGGCTTGTCCTACGAGCAGTACTTC. Protein: CASSRGSGTGGLSYEQYF.

For the CDR3, the DNA is TGTGCCAGCAGCCAATTCCGGGACAGAGACGAGCAGTACTTC. Encoded protein: CASSQFRDRDEQYF. V usage is TRBV14 and J usage is TRBJ2-7; 7 bases line up with TRBD1. After removal of 2 bases from V and 5 bases from J, the junction contained 6 bases not matched to a gene. This CDR3 is 14 amino acids long. From germline, CDR1 is SGHDN and CDR2 FVKESK.